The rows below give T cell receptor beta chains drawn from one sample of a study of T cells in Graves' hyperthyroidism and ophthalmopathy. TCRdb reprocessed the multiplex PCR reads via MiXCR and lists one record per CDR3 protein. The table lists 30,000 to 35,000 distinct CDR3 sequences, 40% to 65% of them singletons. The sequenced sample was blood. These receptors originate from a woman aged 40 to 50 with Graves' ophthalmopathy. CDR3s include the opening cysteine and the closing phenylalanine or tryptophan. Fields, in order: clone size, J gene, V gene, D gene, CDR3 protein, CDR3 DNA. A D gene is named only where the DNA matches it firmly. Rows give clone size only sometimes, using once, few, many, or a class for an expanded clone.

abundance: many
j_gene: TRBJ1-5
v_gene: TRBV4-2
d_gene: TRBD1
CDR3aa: CASSQGQGSQPQHF
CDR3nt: TGTGCCAGCAGCCAAGGACAGGGTAGTCAGCCCCAGCATTTT

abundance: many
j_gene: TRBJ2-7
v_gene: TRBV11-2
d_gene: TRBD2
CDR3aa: CASSRTSGIHEQYF
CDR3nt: TGTGCCAGCAGCCGGACTAGCGGGATCCACGAGCAGTACTTC

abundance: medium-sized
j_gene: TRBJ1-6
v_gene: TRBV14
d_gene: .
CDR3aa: CASSQTRGSPLHF
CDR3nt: TGTGCCAGCAGCCAAACTAGAGGTTCACCCCTCCACTTT

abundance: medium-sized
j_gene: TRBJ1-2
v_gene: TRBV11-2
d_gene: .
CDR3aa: CASSPRIVQTF
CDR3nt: TGTGCCAGCAGCCCACGGATCGTCCAAACCTTC

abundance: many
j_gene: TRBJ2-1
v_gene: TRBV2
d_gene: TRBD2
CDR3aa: CASSASGGSYNEQFF
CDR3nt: TGTGCCAGCAGTGCATCGGGGGGGAGCTACAATGAGCAGTTCTTC

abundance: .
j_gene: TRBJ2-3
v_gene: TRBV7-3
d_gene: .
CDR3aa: CASRLVGDNTDTQYF
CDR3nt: TGTGCCAGCAGACTAGTCGGGGACAACACAGATACGCAGTATTTT

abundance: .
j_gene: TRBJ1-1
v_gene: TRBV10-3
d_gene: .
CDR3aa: CAISRTAENTEAFF
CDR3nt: TGTGCCATCAGTCGGACAGCCGAGAACACTGAAGCTTTCTTT

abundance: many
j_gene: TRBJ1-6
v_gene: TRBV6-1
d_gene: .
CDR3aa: CASSFPRDGRYNSPLHF
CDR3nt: TGTGCCAGCAGTTTCCCCCGGGACGGACGATATAATTCACCCCTCCACTTT

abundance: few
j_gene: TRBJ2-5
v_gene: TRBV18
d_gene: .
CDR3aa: CASSPLEETQYF
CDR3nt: TGTGCCAGCTCACCCCTCGAAGAGACCCAGTACTTC

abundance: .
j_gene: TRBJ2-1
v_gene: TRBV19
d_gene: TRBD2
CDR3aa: CARGTSGNNEQFF
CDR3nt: TGCGCCAGAGGGACTAGCGGCAACAATGAGCAGTTCTTC

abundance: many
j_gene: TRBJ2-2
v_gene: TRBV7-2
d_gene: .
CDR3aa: CASSLQGGPLTGELFF
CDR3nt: TGTGCCAGCAGCTTACAGGGGGGGCCGTTGACCGGGGAGCTGTTTTTT

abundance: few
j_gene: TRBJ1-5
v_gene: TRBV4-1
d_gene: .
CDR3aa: CASSQGVRQPQHF
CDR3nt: TGCGCCAGCAGCCAAGGGGTCCGGCAGCCCCAGCATTTT

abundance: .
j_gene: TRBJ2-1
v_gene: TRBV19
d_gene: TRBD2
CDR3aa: CASLRIAGYNEQFF
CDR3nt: TGTGCCAGCTTGCGGATAGCGGGCTACAATGAGCAGTTCTTC

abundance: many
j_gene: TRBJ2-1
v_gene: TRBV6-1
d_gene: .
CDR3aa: CASRSSAGNSYNEQFF
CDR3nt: TGTGCCAGCAGATCATCGGCGGGGAACTCCTACAATGAGCAGTTCTTC

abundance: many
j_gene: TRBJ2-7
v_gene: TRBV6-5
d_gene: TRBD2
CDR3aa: CASSRSGGAFEQYF
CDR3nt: TGTGCCAGCAGTCGTAGCGGGGGGGCTTTCGAGCAGTACTTC

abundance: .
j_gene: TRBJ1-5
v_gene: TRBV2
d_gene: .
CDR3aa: CASLRDSNQPQHF
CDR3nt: TGTGCCTCGCTTCGGGACAGCAATCAGCCCCAGCATTTT

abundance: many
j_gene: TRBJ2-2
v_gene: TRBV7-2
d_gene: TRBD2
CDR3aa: CASSLGGAGDTGELFF
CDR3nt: TGTGCCAGCAGCTTAGGGGGAGCGGGGGACACCGGGGAGCTGTTTTTT

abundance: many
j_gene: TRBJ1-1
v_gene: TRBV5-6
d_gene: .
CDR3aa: CASSLVQGSEAFF
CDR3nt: TGTGCCAGCAGCTTGGTACAGGGCTCTGAAGCTTTCTTT

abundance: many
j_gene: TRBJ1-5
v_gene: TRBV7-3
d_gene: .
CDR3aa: CASSLSPGQPQHF
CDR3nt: TGTGCCAGCAGCTTAAGCCCAGGTCAGCCCCAGCATTTT

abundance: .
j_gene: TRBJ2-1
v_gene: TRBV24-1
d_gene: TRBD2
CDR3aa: CATGGEGYNEQFF
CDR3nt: TGTGCCACCGGGGGGGAGGGTTACAATGAGCAGTTCTTC

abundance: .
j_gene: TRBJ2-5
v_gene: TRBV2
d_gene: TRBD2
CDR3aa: CASSDVAGGQETQYF
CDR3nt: TGTGCCAGCAGTGATGTAGCGGGGGGCCAAGAGACCCAGTACTTC

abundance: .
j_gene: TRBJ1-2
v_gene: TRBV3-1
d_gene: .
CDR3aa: CASSQDRGFSYGYTF
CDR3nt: TGTGCCAGCAGCCAAGATCGGGGCTTCTCCTATGGCTACACCTTC

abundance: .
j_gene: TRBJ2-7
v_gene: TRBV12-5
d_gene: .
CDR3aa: CAGGPGTWEQYF
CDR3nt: TGTGCTGGTGGTCCTGGGACGTGGGAGCAGTACTTC

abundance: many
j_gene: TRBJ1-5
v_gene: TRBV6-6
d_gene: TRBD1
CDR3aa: CASSYSSRGQQPQHF
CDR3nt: TGTGCCAGCAGTTACTCGTCCAGGGGGCAACAGCCCCAGCATTTT

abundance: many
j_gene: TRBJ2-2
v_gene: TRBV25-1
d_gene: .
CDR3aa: CASSEYSTNTGELFF
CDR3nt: TGTGCCAGCAGTGAATATTCGACGAACACCGGGGAGCTGTTTTTT

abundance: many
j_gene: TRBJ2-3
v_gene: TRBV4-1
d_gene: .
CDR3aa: CASSQDLRDQSTDTQYF
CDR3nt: TGCGCCAGCAGCCAAGATCTGAGGGACCAAAGCACAGATACGCAGTATTTT

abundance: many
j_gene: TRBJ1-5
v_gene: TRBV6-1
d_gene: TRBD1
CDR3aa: CASTKTGGLQPQHF
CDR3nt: TGTGCCAGCACCAAGACAGGGGGCCTTCAGCCCCAGCATTTT

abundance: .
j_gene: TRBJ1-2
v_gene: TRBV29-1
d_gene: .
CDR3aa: CSVEPVTGGYTF
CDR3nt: TGCAGCGTTGAACCCGTAACTGGCGGCTACACCTTC

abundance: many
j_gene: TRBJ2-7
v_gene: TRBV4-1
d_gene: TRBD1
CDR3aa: CASSPEGAAAYEQYF
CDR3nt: TGCGCCAGCAGCCCTGAGGGGGCAGCCGCCTACGAGCAGTACTTC

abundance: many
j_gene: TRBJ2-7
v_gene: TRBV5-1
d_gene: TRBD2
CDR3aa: CASDEGGRTSGTYEQYF
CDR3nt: TGCGCCAGCGACGAGGGAGGGAGGACTAGCGGAACCTACGAGCAGTACTTC

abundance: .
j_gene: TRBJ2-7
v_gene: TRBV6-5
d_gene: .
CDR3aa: CAGSQGLHYEQHF
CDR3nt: TGTGCCGGCAGTCAGGGATTGCACTACGAGCAGCACTTC

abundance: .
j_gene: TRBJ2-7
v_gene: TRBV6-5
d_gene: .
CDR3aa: CASSVVGHAGEQYF
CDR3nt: TGTGCCAGCAGTGTCGTGGGACATGCCGGGGAGCAGTACTTC

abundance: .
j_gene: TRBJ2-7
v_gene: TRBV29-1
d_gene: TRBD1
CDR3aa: CSVLRGGQGSSYEQYF
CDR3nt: TGCAGCGTTCTCCGGGGGGGACAGGGGAGCTCCTACGAGCAGTACTTC

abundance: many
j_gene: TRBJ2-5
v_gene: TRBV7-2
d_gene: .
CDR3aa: CASSFGVGLDRVTQYF
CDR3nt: TGTGCCAGCAGCTTCGGGGTGGGATTGGATAGAGTGACCCAGTACTTC

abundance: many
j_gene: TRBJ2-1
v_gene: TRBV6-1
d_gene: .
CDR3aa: CATGPRENEQFF
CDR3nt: TGTGCCACAGGCCCAAGGGAGAATGAGCAGTTCTTC

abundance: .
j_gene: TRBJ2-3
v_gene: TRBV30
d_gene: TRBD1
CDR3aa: CAGGHRGADTQYF
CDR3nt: TGTGCCGGTGGACACAGGGGAGCAGATACGCAGTATTTT

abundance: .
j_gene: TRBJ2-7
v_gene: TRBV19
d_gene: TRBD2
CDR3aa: CASAGLAGDKQYF
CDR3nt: TGTGCCAGTGCTGGGTTAGCGGGGGATAAGCAGTACTTC

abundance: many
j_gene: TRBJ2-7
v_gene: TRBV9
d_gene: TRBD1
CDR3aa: CASSVGTGDLSYEQYF
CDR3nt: TGTGCCAGCAGCGTAGGGACAGGTGACCTTTCCTACGAGCAGTACTTC

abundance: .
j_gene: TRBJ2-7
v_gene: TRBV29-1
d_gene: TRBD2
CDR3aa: CSVEEVLAGDPYEQYF
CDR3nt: TGCAGCGTTGAAGAGGTCCTAGCGGGAGATCCCTACGAGCAGTACTTC